This is a list of T cell receptor beta chains from one sample in a study of cytomegalovirus exposure and HLA in healthy donors. Assay used: immunoSEQ multiplex PCR; TCRdb lists only in-frame clones, some missing. The sample holds some 150,000 clones, 70% to 80% seen once. The specimen sequenced was PBMCs. Receptor source: a male donor in good health and CMV-seronegative. Each CDR3 is given with its conserved first and last residue. The D gene is left open where the match is weak. Size is stated for part of the rows, as once, few or many counts, or as a class when the clone is expanded.

TRBD1	TRBJ2-2	TRBV28	NA	CATLLDRVNTGELFF	TGTGCCACCTTACTGGACAGGGTGAACACCGGGGAGCTGTTTTTT
NA	TRBJ2-7	TRBV25-1	NA	CASSEKGLTSYEQYF	TGTGCCAGCAGTGAGAAGGGACTCACCTCCTACGAGCAGTACTTC
TRBD1	TRBJ1-1	TRBV18	NA	CASSPPQGAAKAFF	TGTGCCAGCTCACCCCCCCAGGGGGCGGCGAAAGCTTTCTTT
NA	TRBJ2-7	TRBV11-2	NA	CASSSGAGYEQYF	TGTGCCAGCAGCTCCGGGGCGGGGTACGAGCAGTACTTC
TRBD1	TRBJ2-7	TRBV27	once	CASSRDSLSPYEQYF	TGTGCCAGCAGTAGGGACAGCTTATCACCCTACGAGCAGTACTTC
TRBD1	TRBJ1-5	TRBV7-2	NA	CASSFPGTGREQPQHF	TGTGCCAGCAGCTTCCCCGGGACAGGGAGAGAACAGCCCCAGCATTTT
TRBD1	TRBJ2-5	TRBV5-1	NA	CASSPGQGATLQETQYF	TGCGCCAGCAGCCCGGGACAGGGGGCGACCCTCCAAGAGACCCAGTACTTC
TRBD1	TRBJ2-6	TRBV19	NA	CASRPTGAVNVLTF	TGTGCCAGTAGGCCGACAGGGGCGGTGAACGTCCTGACTTTC
NA	TRBJ1-3	TRBV10-3	NA	CAIRDSGGNTIYF	TGTGCCATCAGGGACAGCGGCGGAAACACCATATATTTT
TRBD1	TRBJ1-2	TRBV5-1	NA	CASGQGGANYGYTF	TGCGCCAGCGGACAGGGGGGGGCTAACTATGGCTACACCTTC
NA	TRBJ2-6	TRBV28	NA	CASSLYLTGANVLTF	TGTGCCAGCAGTCTCTACTTAACTGGGGCCAACGTCCTGACTTTC
NA	TRBJ1-5	TRBV27	once	CASSFAGGNQPQHF	TGTGCCAGCAGTTTCGCGGGGGGCAATCAGCCCCAGCATTTT
NA	TRBJ1-2	TRBV6-5	NA	CASSYPQGGGNYGYTF	TGTGCCAGCAGTTACCCCCAGGGTGGTGGGAACTATGGCTACACCTTC
TRBD2	TRBJ2-1	TRBV13	NA	CASSKDREGRVINEQFF	TGTGCCAGCAGCAAAGACCGGGAGGGCCGGGTCATCAATGAGCAGTTCTTC
TRBD2	TRBJ2-1	TRBV6-1	NA	CASSEGGSFYNEQFF	TGTGCCAGCAGTGAGGGCGGGAGTTTCTACAATGAGCAGTTCTTC
NA	TRBJ2-2	TRBV5-1	NA	CASSYYQGNGELFF	TGCGCCAGCAGCTACTACCAGGGAAACGGGGAGCTGTTTTTT
NA	TRBJ1-4	TRBV11-2	NA	CASSLENPRNNEKLFF	TGTGCCAGCAGCTTAGAGAATCCCAGAAATAATGAAAAACTGTTTTTT
NA	TRBJ2-3	TRBV29-1	NA	CSVELAFTDTQYF	TGCAGCGTTGAACTAGCCTTCACAGATACGCAGTATTTT
NA	TRBJ1-5	TRBV27	few	CASSPRTDPNQPQHF	TGTGCCAGCAGCCCACGGACAGACCCCAATCAGCCCCAGCATTTT
NA	TRBJ2-5	TRBV4-1	few	CASSQGDRGWETQYF	TGCGCCAGCAGCCAAGGGGACCGGGGGTGGGAGACCCAGTACTTC
NA	TRBJ1-1	TRBV7-2	NA	CASSSRAPTEAFF	TGTGCCAGCAGCTCCAGGGCTCCGACTGAAGCTTTCTTT
NA	TRBJ1-1	TRBV6-5	NA	CASSQTGNTEAFF	TGTGCCAGCAGTCAGACAGGGAACACTGAAGCTTTCTTT
TRBD2	TRBJ2-7	TRBV30	NA	CAWSPPDSGRTYEQYF	TGTGCCTGGAGTCCGCCCGATAGCGGGAGAACGTACGAGCAGTACTTC
TRBD2	TRBJ2-3	TRBV5-1	NA	CASSLGGRTTDTQYF	TGCGCCAGCAGCTTGGGCGGGAGGACCACAGATACGCAGTATTTT
NA	TRBJ1-2	TRBV27	NA	CASSFGRGYGYTF	TGTGCCAGCAGTTTCGGGAGGGGCTATGGCTACACCTTC
TRBD1	TRBJ1-6	TRBV6-5	once	CASPTTGATNSPLHF	TGTGCCAGCCCCACAACAGGGGCGACAAATTCACCCCTCCACTTT
NA	TRBJ1-2	TRBV5-1	NA	CASSLGIGEWSGYTF	TGCGCCAGCAGCTTGGGAATTGGGGAGTGGTCTGGCTACACCTTC
TRBD1	TRBJ2-1	TRBV4-1	NA	CASSQGQGAYNEQFF	TGCGCCAGCAGCCAAGGACAGGGGGCCTACAATGAGCAGTTCTTC
TRBD2	TRBJ2-5	TRBV29-1	NA	CSAAGANGETQYF	TGCAGCGCGGCGGGAGCGAACGGAGAGACCCAGTACTTC
NA	TRBJ1-2	TRBV4-3	NA	CASSQNRVGGYTF	TGCGCCAGCAGCCAAAACAGGGTCGGGGGCTACACCTTC
TRBD1	TRBJ1-4	TRBV29-1	NA	CSVGQGGEKLFF	TGCAGCGTGGGACAGGGGGGTGAAAAACTGTTTTTT
NA	TRBJ1-6	TRBV4-2	NA	CASSRTGLNSPLHF	TGTGCCAGCAGCCGTACAGGTTTGAATTCACCCCTCCACTTT
TRBD1	TRBJ2-7	TRBV9	NA	CASSKTGETPKQYF	TGTGCCAGCAGCAAGACAGGGGAAACCCCTAAGCAGTACTTC
NA	TRBJ1-1	TRBV11-1	NA	CASSLDFTDTEAFF	TGTGCCAGCAGCTTAGATTTTACGGACACTGAAGCTTTCTTT
NA	TRBJ1-5	TRBV4-1	NA	CASSQYRDSNQPQHF	TGCGCCAGCAGCCAGTACAGGGATAGCAATCAGCCCCAGCATTTT
NA	TRBJ2-5	TRBV2	NA	CASSGRTPLGQYF	TGTGCCAGCAGTGGGAGGACCCCCCTCGGCCAGTACTTC
NA	TRBJ1-2	TRBV4-3	NA	CASSQNGRGNYGYTF	TGCGCCAGCAGCCAAAACGGACGGGGGAACTATGGCTACACCTTC
NA	TRBJ2-1	TRBV7-9	NA	CASSLGRPDGEQFF	TGTGCCAGCAGCTTAGGGAGACCCGACGGTGAGCAGTTCTTC
NA	TRBJ1-5	TRBV15	NA	CATSRGQAYSNQPQHF	TGTGCCACCAGCAGGGGGCAGGCTTATAGCAATCAGCCCCAGCATTTT
TRBD1	TRBJ1-2	TRBV9	once	CASSEGDRGINYGYTF	TGTGCCAGCAGCGAAGGGGACAGGGGGATAAACTATGGCTACACCTTC
TRBD1	TRBJ1-6	TRBV7-2	NA	CASSGSGQLYNSPLHF	TGTGCCAGCAGTGGATCGGGACAGCTCTATAATTCACCCCTCCACTTT
NA	TRBJ1-1	TRBV5-1	NA	CASSGAGLNTEAFF	TGCGCCAGCAGCGGCGCAGGGTTGAACACTGAAGCTTTCTTT
NA	TRBJ2-1	TRBV6-5	NA	CASRDGGIGYNEQFF	TGTGCCAGCAGAGATGGCGGGATAGGGTACAATGAGCAGTTCTTC
NA	TRBJ1-4	TRBV25-1	NA	CASSYGSFNEKLFF	TGTGCCAGCAGTTACGGGTCGTTTAATGAAAAACTGTTTTTT
TRBD2	TRBJ2-3	TRBV4-2	few	CASSQGGGEADTQYF	TGTGCCAGCAGCCAAGGTGGGGGGGAGGCAGATACGCAGTATTTT
NA	TRBJ1-1	TRBV18	NA	CASSPPVNTEAFF	TGTGCCAGCTCACCCCCCGTGAACACTGAAGCTTTCTTT
TRBD1	TRBJ2-7	TRBV15	NA	CATSSDRGYEQYF	TGTGCCACCAGCAGCGACAGGGGGTACGAGCAGTACTTC
TRBD2	TRBJ2-7	TRBV7-2	NA	CASSRTSGNYEQYF	TGTGCCAGCAGCAGGACTAGCGGAAACTACGAGCAGTACTTC